This T cell receptor beta chain was identified during a study of molecular identifiers for immune sequencing clone quantification. Study conclusions and caveats: Barcode collisions between identical TCR molecules could shrink estimates of highly expanded clone sizes.

Germline loops: CDR1 LGHNT, CDR2 FRNRAP. This CDR3 is built from 13 residues. Unmatched junction bases numbered 0, after V lost 5 bases and J lost 0 bases. This clonotype was detected many times. What it binds is not known. MiXCR, applied by TCRdb to the PCR reads, yields one record per CDR3 protein. The table lists about 640,000 distinct CDR3 sequences, 15% to 20% of them singletons. J is TRBJ2-7 and V is TRBV12-5; 8 nucleotides align to TRBD2. The origin of this receptor is a human donor in good health. Some libraries in this study had Jurkat cell RNA spiked in. The sample consisted of naive CD8+ T cells from blood, with Jurkat cell RNA spiked in. Regarding subset: FACS-sorted CD8+CD4-CCR7+CD45RA+ naive T cells. For the CDR3, the DNA is TGTGCTAGTGGTAGCGGGAGCTCCTACGAGCAGTACTTC. It encodes CASGSGSSYEQYF.